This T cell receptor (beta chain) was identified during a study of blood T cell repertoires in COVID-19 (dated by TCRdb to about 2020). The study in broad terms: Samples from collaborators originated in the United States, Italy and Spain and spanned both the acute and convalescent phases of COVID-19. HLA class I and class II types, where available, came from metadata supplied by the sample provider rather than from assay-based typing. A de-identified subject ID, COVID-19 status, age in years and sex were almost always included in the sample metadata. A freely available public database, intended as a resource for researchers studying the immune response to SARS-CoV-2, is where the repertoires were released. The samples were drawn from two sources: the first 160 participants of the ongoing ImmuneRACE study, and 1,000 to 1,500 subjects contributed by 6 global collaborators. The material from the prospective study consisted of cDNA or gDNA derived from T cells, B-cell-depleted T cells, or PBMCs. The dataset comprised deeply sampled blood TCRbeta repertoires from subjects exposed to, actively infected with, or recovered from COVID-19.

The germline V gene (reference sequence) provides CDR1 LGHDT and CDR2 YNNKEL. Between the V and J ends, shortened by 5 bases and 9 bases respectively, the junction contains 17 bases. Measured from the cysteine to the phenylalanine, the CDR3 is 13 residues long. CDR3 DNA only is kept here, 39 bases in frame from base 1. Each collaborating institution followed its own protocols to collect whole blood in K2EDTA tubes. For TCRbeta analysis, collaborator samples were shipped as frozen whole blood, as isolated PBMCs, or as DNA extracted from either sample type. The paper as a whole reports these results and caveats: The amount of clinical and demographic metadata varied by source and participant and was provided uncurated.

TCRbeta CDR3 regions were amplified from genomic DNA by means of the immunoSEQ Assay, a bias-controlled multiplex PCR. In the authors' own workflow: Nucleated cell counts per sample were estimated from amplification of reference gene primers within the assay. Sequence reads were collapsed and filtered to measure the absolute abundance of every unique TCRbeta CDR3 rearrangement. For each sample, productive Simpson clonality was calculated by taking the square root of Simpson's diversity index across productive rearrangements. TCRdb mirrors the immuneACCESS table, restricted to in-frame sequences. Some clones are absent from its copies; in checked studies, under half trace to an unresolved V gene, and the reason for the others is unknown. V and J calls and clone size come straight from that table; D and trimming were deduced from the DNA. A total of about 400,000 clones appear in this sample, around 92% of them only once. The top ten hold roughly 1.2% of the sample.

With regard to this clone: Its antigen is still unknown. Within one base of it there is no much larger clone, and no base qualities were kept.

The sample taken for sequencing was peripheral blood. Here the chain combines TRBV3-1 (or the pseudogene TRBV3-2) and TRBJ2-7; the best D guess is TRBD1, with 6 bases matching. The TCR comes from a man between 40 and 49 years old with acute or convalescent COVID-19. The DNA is TGTGCCAGCAGCGAAAACAGGGTAGGGGGGCAGTACTTC. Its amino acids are CASSENRVGGQYF.